This T cell receptor beta chain is from a study of tumor-infiltrating lymphocytes in primary liver carcinoma. Overall study context: Ranging in age from 30 to 69 years, the patients were men and women. The tumors ranged from about 4 to 11 cm across and fell within stage T1-T3 N0M0.

From about 0.45 ug total RNA, TCR beta cDNA was generated with a primer in the constant region. For TCR beta, libraries were produced by three nested multiplex PCR rounds using slightly modified ARM-PCR. Primers for the first two PCR rounds were TRBV1-TRBV30 forward primers and a C-beta reverse primer (about 10 cycles per round). TCRdb redid the calling of the multiplex PCR reads with MiXCR, one entry per CDR3 protein. The sample lists 90,000 to 150,000 distinct CDR3 sequences, nearly 70% occurring once. The source material, 20-30 mg of unsorted bulk tissue, was used to co-extract RNA and DNA. The table lists this clonotype with a count of one. CDR1 and CDR2 from the germline V gene are SNHLY and FYNNEI. The length of the CDR3 is 18 residues. With V trimmed by 6 bases and J by 1 base, 9 bases remained unmatched.

The origin of this receptor is a woman aged 60-75 years with primary liver carcinoma and hepatitis B virus infection. The sequencing sample was made of tumor-adjacent normal liver tissue. The chain has TRBV2 and TRBJ2-3; 14 bases are shared with TRBD2. The CDR3: CASRQRLAGGPGTDTQYF. CDR3 nucleotide sequence: TGTGCCAGCAGGCAAAGACTAGCGGGAGGGCCCGGCACAGATACGCAGTATTTT. Drawing the rest from reference TRBV2 and TRBJ2-3, the complete variable domain is EPEVTQTPSHQVTQMGQEVILRCVPISNHLYFYWYRQILGQKVEFLVSFYNNEISEKSEIFDDQFSVERPDGSNFTLKIRSTKLEDSAMYFCASRQRLAGGPGTDTQYFGPGTRLTVL.